This T cell receptor beta chain was obtained from a study of blood T cell repertoires in COVID-19. The data were produced by immunoSEQ multiplex PCR, yet TCRdb's version contains in-frame clones alone and is incomplete. The profile shows fewer than 200,000 clones, under 85% of them singletons. Losses at the gene ends were 2 bases for V and 4 bases for J; bases not matched to a gene: 7. There are 15 residues in the CDR3. Germline assignment: CDR1 SGHRS and CDR2 YFSETQ. J is TRBJ1-2 and V is TRBV5-1; TRBD1 agrees at 8 bases. The sequencing input was peripheral blood. This TCR derives from an elderly woman with acute or convalescent COVID-19. The CDR3 spells CASSLVAGGGYGYTF. The CDR3 DNA follows: TGCGCCAGCAGCTTAGTCGCAGGGGGCGGCTATGGCTACACCTTC.